The 27 T cell receptor beta chains in this list originate from one sample, sequenced in a study of cytomegalovirus exposure and HLA in healthy donors. Primers included in the PCR were 60 Vbeta and 13 Jbeta primers. Libraries were prepared by immunoSEQ multiplex PCR; TCRdb keeps only in-frame clonotypes and omits some of them. The sample carries about 55,000 clones, approximately 71% recorded once. Sequences were obtained from PBMCs. These receptors all stem from a man between 40 and 49 years old in good health and CMV-seropositive.

This clone has more than one count but fewer than ten. The chain uses TRBV30 and TRBJ1-3; unclear D gene. The germline CDR1 and CDR2 sequences are GTSNPN and SVGIG (reference sequence). The CDR3 is 15 amino acids. V shed 3 bases and J shed 0 bases, with 12 bases lying between them. The CDR3: CAWRRLQDSGNTIYF. The CDR3 nucleotides read TGTGCCTGGAGGAGATTGCAGGACTCTGGAAACACCATATATTTT.

This clone was observed a single time. This rearrangement joins TRBV29-1 to TRBJ1-1; a weak D match, TRBD1 (5 bases). CDR1 SQVTM and CDR2 ANQGSEA come from the germline V gene. Trimming removed 5 bases at V and 1 base at J, with 8 bases between. The CDR3 length is 12 residues. CDR3: CSVSRENTEAFF. The CDR3 DNA is TGCAGCGTTAGCAGGGAGAACACTGAAGCTTTCTTT. Full variable domain (missing parts from reference TRBV29-1 and TRBJ1-1): SAVISQKPSRDICQRGTSLTIQCQVDSQVTMMFWYRQQPGQSLTLIATANQGSEATYESGFVIDKFPISRPNLTFSTLTVSNMSPEDSSIYLCSVSRENTEAFFGQGTRLTVV.

This rearrangement joins TRBV30 to TRBJ1-1; D may be TRBD1 (5 bases). This CDR3 region has 12 residues. Trimming removed 5 bases at V and 11 bases at J, with 18 bases between. The germline gives CDR1 GTSNPN, CDR2 SVGIG (reference sequence). The CDR3: CAWGYNAGDAFF. The CDR3 nucleotides read TGTGCCTGGGGCTACAACGCGGGGGACGCTTTCTTT.

This chain connects TRBV19 to TRBJ1-5, with D tentatively TRBD1 (5 bases). Trimming removed 8 bases at V and 0 bases at J, with 11 bases between. Germline V gene lookup returns CDR1 LNHDA and CDR2 SQIVND (reference sequence). CDR3 length: 14 residues. CDR3 nucleotides: TGTGCCAGTGGGGGGAGCTATAGCAATCAGCCCCAGCATTTT. Its translation is CASGGSYSNQPQHF.

CDR3 DNA sequence: TGTGCCAGCAGCGTAGCTCTGACACCTCCGGGGGATACGCAGTATTTT. This sequence encodes CASSVALTPPGDTQYF. This chain uses TRBV9 with TRBJ2-3; TRBD2 might be the D (5 bases). CDR3 length: 16 amino acids. Between the trimmed V and J ends, which lost 0 bases and 6 bases, there was a span of 17 bases. Germline CDR1 and CDR2: SGDLS and YYNGEE.

V and J are TRBV18 and TRBJ2-5; perhaps TRBD1 as D (5 bases). CDR1 and CDR2 from the germline V gene are KGHSH and LQKENI. Deletions cut 3 bases from V and 4 bases from J, with 15 bases between. The CDR3 consists of 15 residues. The CDR3 protein is CASSPSRGTRETQYF. DNA for the CDR3: TGTGCCAGCTCACCGAGTAGGGGAACCCGAGAGACCCAGTACTTC.

The genes are TRBV27 and TRBJ1-5; 7 nucleotides match TRBD1. The CDR3 has 16 residues. Germline V lookup: CDR1 MNHEY, CDR2 SMNVEV (reference sequence). Unmatched junction bases numbered 7, after V lost 4 bases and J lost 1 base. The CDR3 loop is CASSSTTGSSNQPQHF. Written as DNA, the CDR3 is TGTGCCAGCAGTTCAACGACAGGGAGCAGCAATCAGCCCCAGCATTTT.

The gene calls are TRBV27 and TRBJ2-7, with D possibly TRBD1 on 5 matching bases. The CDR3 consists of 14 residues. Germline V lookup: CDR1 MNHEY, CDR2 SMNVEV (reference sequence). V was clipped by 2 bases and J by 5 bases, with 13 bases between them. The CDR3 DNA sequence: TGTGCCAGCAGTTTACAGGGCGAAGGGAACGAGCAGTACTTC. Encoded protein: CASSLQGEGNEQYF.

The chain couples TRBV9 to TRBJ1-2; 8 bases agree with TRBD1. In germline, CDR1 is SGDLS, CDR2 YYNGEE. V was pared by 3 bases and J by 8 bases, with 3 bases of the junction left unmatched. The CDR3 consists of 12 residues. CDR3 DNA: TGTGCCAGCAGCGGGACAGGGATCGGCTACACCTTC. Translated: CASSGTGIGYTF.

The chain recombines TRBV5-1 with TRBJ2-7; TRBD2 matches at 8 bases. The CDR3 consists of 16 residues. The germline gives CDR1 SGHRS, CDR2 YFSETQ. Unmatched junction bases numbered 11, after V lost 0 bases and J lost 6 bases. The CDR3 loop reads CASSLDGGASVSEQYF. DNA for the CDR3: TGCGCCAGCAGCTTGGACGGGGGGGCGTCGGTTAGCGAGCAGTACTTC.

This rearrangement joins TRBV10-1 to TRBJ2-5; TRBD2 matches 8 bases. The ends lost 0 bases at V and 2 bases at J; junction bases unmatched: 11. Germline V gene lookup returns CDR1 WNHNN and CDR2 SYGVQD (reference sequence). This CDR3 has 18 residues. CDR3 in DNA: TGCGCCAGCAGTGAGTCAGAGAGAACGGGGGGGCTTCAAGAGACCCAGTACTTC. Amino acid sequence: CASSESERTGGLQETQYF.

This clone came up a few times. V gene TRBV9 combines with J gene TRBJ1-1; 7 bases are a match to TRBD1. The CDR3 extends over 14 amino acids. Germline trimming cut 4 bases from V and 1 base from J; bases unmatched to any gene: 4. CDR1 and CDR2 (germline): SGDLS, YYNGEE. CDR3 DNA sequence: TGTGCCAGCAGCTTCCAGGGGGGGAACACTGAAGCTTTCTTT. It translates to CASSFQGGNTEAFF. Variable domain in full (rest from reference TRBV9 and TRBJ1-1): DSGVTQTPKHLITATGQRVTLRCSPRSGDLSVYWYQQSLDQGLQFLIQYYNGEERAKGNILERFSAQQFPDLHSELNLSSLELGDSALYFCASSFQGGNTEAFFGQGTRLTVV.

The chain couples TRBV6-6 to TRBJ1-5, with D perhaps TRBD1 (6 bases). Germline CDR1 is MNHNY and CDR2 is SVGAGI (reference sequence). The CDR3 is made up of 15 amino acids. Trimming shortened V by 6 bases and J by 1 base, and 13 bases separated the two germline ends. The CDR3 protein is CASSQQGNSNQPQHF. The DNA of the CDR3 is TGTGCCAGCAGCCAACAGGGCAACAGCAATCAGCCCCAGCATTTT.

This clone was counted between two and nine times. The rearrangement links TRBV6-6 to TRBJ2-7; D is undetermined. Trimming pared 8 bases from V and 4 bases from J, leaving 9 bases between. CDR3 length equals 11 residues. Looked up from germline, CDR1 is MNHNY and CDR2 is SVGAGI (reference sequence). In nucleotides, the CDR3 is TGTGCCAGCGCTCTGGAGTACGAGCAGTACTTC. Translated: CASALEYEQYF.

CDR3 loop: CASRTTRTDTQYF. The CDR3 coding sequence is TGTGCCAGCAGAACCACGAGGACAGATACGCAGTATTTT. This chain links TRBV6-6 with TRBJ2-3, with no clear D. CDR3 length: 13 amino acids. Trimming took off 6 bases at V and 3 bases at J, with 10 bases between the two ends. Germline CDR1 reads MNHNY; CDR2 reads SVGAGI (reference sequence).

The chain carries TRBV6-1 and TRBJ1-4, with 10 positions matching TRBD1. J lost 8 bases, V lost 1 base, and 7 bases had no gene match. CDR1 is MNHNS, CDR2 SASEGT, per germline. The CDR3 runs 16 residues. DNA for the CDR3: TGTGCCAGCAGTGAAGGCTCCGGACAGGGGGACGAAAAACTGTTTTTT. Its protein is CASSEGSGQGDEKLFF.

This rearrangement joins TRBV5-8 to TRBJ2-2, with 7 bases fitting TRBD1. The V and J ends lost 4 bases and 5 bases, in that order; junction bases with no gene match: 5. From germline, CDR1 is SGHTS and CDR2 YDEGEE. The CDR3 is 14 amino acids. This chain's CDR3 is CASSPETGTGELFF. The CDR3 nucleotides are TGTGCCAGCAGCCCGGAGACAGGGACCGGGGAGCTGTTTTTT.

The rearrangement uses TRBV7-2 and TRBJ2-1; TRBD2 agrees at 9 bases. J lost 9 bases, V lost 4 bases, and 13 bases had no gene match. Germline lookup yields CDR1 SGHTA and CDR2 FQGNSA. CDR3 length: 16 residues. In DNA, the CDR3 is TGTGCCAGCAGCTCCCAGAGACTAGCGGCACAAGGTGAGCAGTTCTTC. Protein product: CASSSQRLAAQGEQFF.

The rearrangement links TRBV5-1 to TRBJ1-1, with 7 bases matching TRBD1. V shed 0 bases, J shed 3 bases, and the junction held 2 bases outside the gene matches. Germline-derived CDR1 and CDR2 are SGHRS and YFSETQ. CDR3 length: 14 amino acids. CDR3 region: CASSLVQGDTEAFF. The CDR3 DNA sequence: TGCGCCAGCAGCTTGGTCCAGGGGGACACTGAAGCTTTCTTT.

In its sample, this clone was seen a few times. Germline and junction disagree at one end, which may indicate a read error. This sequence joins TRBV6-5 and TRBJ2-7, with 8 bases matching TRBD2. This CDR3 has 15 residues. The germline gives CDR1 MNHEY, CDR2 SVGAGI. CDR3 sequence: CASSHGGGGLYQQYF. CDR3 coding DNA: TGTGCCAGCAGTCACGGAGGCGGGGGGCTCTACCAGCAGTACTTC.

The chain recombines TRBV11-2 with TRBJ2-5; D perhaps matches TRBD1 (6 bases). This CDR3 is built from 13 residues. V shed 2 bases and J shed 5 bases, with 9 bases lying between them. Germline V gene data show CDR1 as SGHAT and CDR2 as FQNNGV. The CDR3: CASSLTGRETQYF. The CDR3 nucleotides read TGTGCCAGCAGCTTAACAGGGCGGGAGACCCAGTACTTC.

The chain uses TRBV6-1 and TRBJ1-2; D perhaps matches TRBD1 (6 bases). V was cut by 1 base and J by 9 bases, with 12 bases left in between. The CDR3 is made up of 13 amino acids. Per germline, CDR1 MNHNS and CDR2 SASEGT. The CDR3 here is CASSEGQVHSYTF. CDR3 nucleotide sequence: TGTGCCAGCAGTGAAGGACAGGTTCATAGCTACACCTTC.

The chain combines TRBV15 with TRBJ2-3; 11 bases agree with TRBD1. Losses at the gene ends were 1 base for V and 3 bases for J; bases not matched to a gene: 3. In germline, CDR1 is LNHNV, CDR2 YYDKDF (reference sequence). This CDR3 is built from 16 residues. Here the CDR3 reads CATSRGTGGRTDTQYF. CDR3 DNA: TGTGCCACCAGCAGAGGGACAGGGGGCCGGACAGATACGCAGTATTTT.

The J gene is TRBJ2-7, the V gene TRBV6-6; 9 bases match TRBD1. Germline V gene lookup returns CDR1 MNHNY and CDR2 SVGAGI (reference sequence). CDR3 size: 16 residues. V gave up 2 bases and J gave up 0 bases; unmatched junction bases: 5. The CDR3 spells CASSYGQGRGSYEQYF. The CDR3 bases are TGTGCCAGCAGTTACGGACAGGGGCGCGGCTCCTACGAGCAGTACTTC.

The genes are TRBV30 and TRBJ1-4; D possibly corresponds to TRBD1 (6 bases). The CDR3 has 15 residues. Germline V gene lookup returns CDR1 GTSNPN and CDR2 SVGIG (reference sequence). V lost 1 base to trimming and J lost 5 bases, with 14 bases between them. The CDR3 is CAWSGPGGPNEKLFF. CDR3 nucleotides: TGTGCCTGGAGTGGCCCCGGGGGGCCCAATGAAAAACTGTTTTTT.

This clone was seen a few times. This sequence joins TRBV5-8 and TRBJ1-1, with 9 nucleotides matching TRBD1. The CDR3 loop spans 15 amino acids. After removal of 5 bases from V and 3 bases from J, the junction contained 8 bases not matched to a gene. Germline V gene lookup returns CDR1 SGHTS and CDR2 YDEGEE. CDR3 DNA: TGTGCCAGCAGTGACGGACAGGGGTGGGACACTGAAGCTTTCTTT. Amino acids: CASSDGQGWDTEAFF.

The chain carries TRBV7-3 and TRBJ2-3; 7 bases line up with TRBD2. The junction had 2 bases not matched to a gene; V was cut back by 2 bases and J by 0 bases. Looked up from germline, CDR1 is SGHTA and CDR2 is FQGTGA. The CDR3 consists of 15 residues. The CDR3 DNA reads TGTGCCAGCAGCTTAGACGGGAGGAGCACAGATACGCAGTATTTT. This sequence encodes CASSLDGRSTDTQYF.